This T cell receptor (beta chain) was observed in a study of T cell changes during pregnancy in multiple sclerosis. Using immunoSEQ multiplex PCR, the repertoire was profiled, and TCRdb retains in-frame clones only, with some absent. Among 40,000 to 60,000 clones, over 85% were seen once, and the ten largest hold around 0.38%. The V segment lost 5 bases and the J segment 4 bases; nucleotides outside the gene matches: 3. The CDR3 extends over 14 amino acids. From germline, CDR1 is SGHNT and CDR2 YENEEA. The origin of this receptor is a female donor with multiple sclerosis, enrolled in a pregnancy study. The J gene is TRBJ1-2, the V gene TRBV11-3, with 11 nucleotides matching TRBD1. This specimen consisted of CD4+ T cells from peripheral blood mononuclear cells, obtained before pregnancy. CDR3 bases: TGTGCCAGCAGCCGCGGGACAGGGGGCTATGGCTACACCTTC. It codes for CASSRGTGGYGYTF. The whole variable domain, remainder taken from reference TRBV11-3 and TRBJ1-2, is EAGVVQSPRYKIIEKKQPVAFWCNPISGHNTLYWYLQNLGQGPELLIRYENEEAVDDSQLPKDRFSAERLKGVDSTLKIQPAELGDSAVYLCASSRGTGGYGYTFGSGTRLTVV.